This entry features one T cell receptor (beta chain) sequence. Its antigen is not identified. This specimen comes from a study of beta chain features in type 1 diabetes. Trimming cost V 4 bases and J 6 bases; bases outside gene matches: 7. There are 14 residues in the CDR3. CDR1 is SGHNT and CDR2 is YYREEE in the germline V gene (reference sequence). Expressed TCRB transcripts were sequenced, since all the RNA that had been isolated was reverse transcribed. The table came from immunoSEQ multiplex PCR; TCRdb's copy has only in-frame clones and leaves some out. The sample consists of about 650,000 clones, 9.5% to 15% of them appearing once. Findings and caveats of the study: For patients, the naive, central memory and Treg TCRB repertoires appeared more alike than for healthy donors. High TCR expression in some cells could lead to their over-representation in cDNA sequencing. When Type 1 diabetes patients were examined, their TCRB CDR3s proved moderately but significantly shorter in all four CD4+ subsets. Insertion counts at VDJ junctions were lower in type 1 diabetes patients, who also showed more deletions there.

Blood was collected once per donor into heparin, averaging approximately 0.12 L. The receptor was isolated from a man aged 30 to 39 with type 1 diabetes. The V gene is TRBV5-4, the J gene TRBJ1-2, with 9 nucleotides matching TRBD1. Sequenced sample: naive CD4+ T cells from blood. The CDR3 DNA reads TGTGCCAGCAGCCCAGGACAGGGGATCAATGGCTACACCTTC. This codes for CASSPGQGINGYTF. The whole variable domain, filled in from reference TRBV5-4 and TRBJ1-2, reads ETGVTQSPTHLIKTRGQQVTLRCSSQSGHNTVSWYQQALGQGPQFIFQYYREEENGRGNFPPRFSGLQFPNYSSELNVNALELDDSALYLCASSPGQGINGYTFGSGTRLTVV.